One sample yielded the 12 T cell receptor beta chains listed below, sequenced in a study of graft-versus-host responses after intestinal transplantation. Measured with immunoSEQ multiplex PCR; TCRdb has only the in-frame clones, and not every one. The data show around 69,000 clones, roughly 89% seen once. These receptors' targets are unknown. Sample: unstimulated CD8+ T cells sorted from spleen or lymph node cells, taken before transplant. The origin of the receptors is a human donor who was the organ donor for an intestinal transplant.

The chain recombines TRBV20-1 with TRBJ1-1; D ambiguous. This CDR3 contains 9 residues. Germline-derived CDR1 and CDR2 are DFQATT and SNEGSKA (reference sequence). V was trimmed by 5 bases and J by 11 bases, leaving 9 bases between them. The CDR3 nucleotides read TGCAGTGCTCCTCAAGAGGCTTTCTTT. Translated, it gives CSAPQEAFF.

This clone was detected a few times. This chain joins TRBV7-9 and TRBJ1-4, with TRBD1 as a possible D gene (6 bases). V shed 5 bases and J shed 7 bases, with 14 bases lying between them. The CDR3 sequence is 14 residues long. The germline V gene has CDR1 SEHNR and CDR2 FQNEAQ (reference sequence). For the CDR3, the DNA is TGTGCCAGCAGCCCCAGGGGAAGGATTGAAAAACTGTTTTTT. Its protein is CASSPRGRIEKLFF.

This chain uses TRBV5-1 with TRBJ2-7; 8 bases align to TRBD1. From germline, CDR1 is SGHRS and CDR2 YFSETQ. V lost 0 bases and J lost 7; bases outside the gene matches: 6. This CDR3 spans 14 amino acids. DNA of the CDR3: TGCGCCAGCAGCTTGGGGGCAGGGGGCGAGGAGCAGTACGTC. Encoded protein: CASSLGAGGEEQYV.

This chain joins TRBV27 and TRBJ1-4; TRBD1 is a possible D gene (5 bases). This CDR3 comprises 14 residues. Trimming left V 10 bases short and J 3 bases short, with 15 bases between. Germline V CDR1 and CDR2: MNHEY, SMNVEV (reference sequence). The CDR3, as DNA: TGTGCCACCCACTCGGGACTCCCTAATGAAAAACTGTTTTTT. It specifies CATHSGLPNEKLFF.

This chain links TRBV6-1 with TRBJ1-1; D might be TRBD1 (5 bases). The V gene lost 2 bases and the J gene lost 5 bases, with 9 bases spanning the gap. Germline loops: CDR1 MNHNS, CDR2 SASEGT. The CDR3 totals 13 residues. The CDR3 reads CASSEYDSTEAFF. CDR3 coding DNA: TGTGCCAGCAGTGAATATGACAGTACTGAAGCTTTCTTT.

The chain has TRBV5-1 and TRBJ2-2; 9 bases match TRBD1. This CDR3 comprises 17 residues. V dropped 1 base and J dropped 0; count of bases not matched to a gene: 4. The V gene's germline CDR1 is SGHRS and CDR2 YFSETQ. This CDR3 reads CASSLRRTGANTGELFF. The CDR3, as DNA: TGCGCCAGCAGCTTGAGGAGGACAGGGGCGAACACCGGGGAGCTGTTTTTT.

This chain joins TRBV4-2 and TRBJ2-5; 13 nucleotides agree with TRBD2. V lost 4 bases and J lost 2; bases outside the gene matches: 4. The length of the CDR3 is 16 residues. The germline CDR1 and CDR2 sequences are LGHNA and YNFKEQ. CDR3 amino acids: CASSPGTSGVQETQYF. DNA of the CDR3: TGTGCCAGCAGCCCGGGGACTAGCGGGGTTCAAGAGACCCAGTACTTC.

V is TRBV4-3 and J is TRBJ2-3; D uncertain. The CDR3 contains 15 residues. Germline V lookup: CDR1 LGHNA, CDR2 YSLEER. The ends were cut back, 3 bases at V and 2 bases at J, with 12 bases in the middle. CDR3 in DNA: TGCGCCAGCAGCCATACGGGTTTTTACACAGATACGCAGTATTTT. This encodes CASSHTGFYTDTQYF.

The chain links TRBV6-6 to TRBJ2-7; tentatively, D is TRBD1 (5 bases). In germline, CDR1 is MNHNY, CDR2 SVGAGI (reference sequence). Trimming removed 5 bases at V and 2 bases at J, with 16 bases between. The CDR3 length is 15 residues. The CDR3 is CASSTPGPNPYEQYV. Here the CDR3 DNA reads TGTGCCAGCAGTACTCCAGGGCCCAACCCCTACGAGCAGTACGTC.

The CDR3 DNA reads TGCGCCAGCAGTCAATCCTCCTCAGGGGTGGCTCAGCCCCAGCATTTT. It yields the protein CASSQSSSGVAQPQHF. J is TRBJ1-5 and V is TRBV23-1; a possible D gene is TRBD1 (6 bases). TRBV23-1 is noted as an ORF with a role that remains uncertain. V lost 0 bases and J 6 bases, leaving 15 bases between the germline ends. This CDR3 region has 16 residues.

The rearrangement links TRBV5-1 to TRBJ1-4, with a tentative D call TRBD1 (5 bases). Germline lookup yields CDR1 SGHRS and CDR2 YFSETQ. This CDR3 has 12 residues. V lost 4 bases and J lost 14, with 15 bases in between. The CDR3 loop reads CASSPNGGDLFF. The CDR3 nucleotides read TGCGCCAGCAGCCCCAACGGAGGGGATCTGTTTTTT.

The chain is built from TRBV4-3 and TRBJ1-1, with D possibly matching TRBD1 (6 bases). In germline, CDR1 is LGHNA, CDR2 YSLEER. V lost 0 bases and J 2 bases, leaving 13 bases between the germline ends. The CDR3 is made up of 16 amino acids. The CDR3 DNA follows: TGCGCCAGCAGCCAAGATGGATCAGGGGTCAACACTGAAGCTTTCTTT. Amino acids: CASSQDGSGVNTEAFF.